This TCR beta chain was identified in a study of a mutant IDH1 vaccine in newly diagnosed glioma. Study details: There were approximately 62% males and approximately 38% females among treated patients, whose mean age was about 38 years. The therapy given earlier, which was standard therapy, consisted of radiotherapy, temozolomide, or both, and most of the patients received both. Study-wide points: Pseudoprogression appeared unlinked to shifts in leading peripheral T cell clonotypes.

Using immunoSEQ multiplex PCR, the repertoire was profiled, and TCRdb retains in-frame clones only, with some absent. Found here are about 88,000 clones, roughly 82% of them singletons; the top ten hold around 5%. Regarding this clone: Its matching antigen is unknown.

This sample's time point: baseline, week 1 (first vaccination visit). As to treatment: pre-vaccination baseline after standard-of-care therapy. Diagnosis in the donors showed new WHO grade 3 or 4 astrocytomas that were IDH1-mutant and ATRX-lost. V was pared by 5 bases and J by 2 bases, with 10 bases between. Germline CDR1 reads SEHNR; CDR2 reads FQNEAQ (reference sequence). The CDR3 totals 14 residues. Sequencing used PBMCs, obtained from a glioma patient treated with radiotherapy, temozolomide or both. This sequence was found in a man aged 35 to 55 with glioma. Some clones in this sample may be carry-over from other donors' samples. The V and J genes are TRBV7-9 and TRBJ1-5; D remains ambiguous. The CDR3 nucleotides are TGTGCCAGCAGCACCAACACGGGCAATCAGCCCCAGCATTTT. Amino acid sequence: CASSTNTGNQPQHF.